This T cell receptor beta chain comes out of a study of CD8+ T cells in alopecia areata. For the study at large: Treated individuals took tofacitinib by mouth, 5 to 10 mg twice daily. General study findings and limits: Researchers report lesional scalp, most notably alopecia totalis/universalis, outstripped normal scalp in clonality.

This CDR3 contains 15 residues. Germline values: CDR1 SGHTA, CDR2 FQGTGA. Trimming removed 10 bases at V and 3 bases at J, with 20 bases between. As to this clone: The antigen is not known.

RNA extraction and reverse transcription yielded cDNA as sequencing template. TCRdb's table, derived via immunoSEQ multiplex PCR, lists solely in-frame clones and lacks some. The sample lists approximately 180,000 clones, about 63% seen once, with 14% to 15% in the top ten. Sequencing used CD4+ T cells sorted from blood, obtained at week 0. This receptor was taken from a human donor with alopecia areata. The chain employs TRBV7-3 and TRBJ2-3; TRBD2 might be the D (7 bases). CDR3 DNA sequence: TGTGCCACCCGTGAAGGGGGGGCACGGACAGATACGCAGTATTTT. This gives the protein CATREGGARTDTQYF.